This T cell receptor (beta chain) was captured in a study of read filtering for tumor transcriptome and immune sequencing. Overall study context: IR-seq gave about 3.5 to 10.27 million TCR reads per sample; RNA-seq gave about 80 to 1,400.

A note on this clonotype: One junction end disagrees with the germline gene, perhaps due to a read error.

From roughly 400 ng of RNA, a library with molecular barcoded alpha/delta and beta/gamma adaptors was made. Each CDR3 protein is one row after TCRdb ran MiXCR on the reads. The profile shows approximately 59,000 distinct CDR3 sequences, 12% of them singletons. The receptor was isolated from a donor over 35 with multiple myeloma. Sequenced material: a population of CD138-negative cells sorted from bone marrow.

The CDR3: CASSPQGGSGQEAQYF. DNA for the CDR3: TGTGCCAGCAGTCCCCAAGGGGGCTCGGGGCAAGAGGCCCAGTACTTC. The chain combines TRBV7-3 with TRBJ2-5, with TRBD1 matching 7 bases. Germline loops: CDR1 SGHTA, CDR2 FQGTGA. The CDR3 is 16 residues long.